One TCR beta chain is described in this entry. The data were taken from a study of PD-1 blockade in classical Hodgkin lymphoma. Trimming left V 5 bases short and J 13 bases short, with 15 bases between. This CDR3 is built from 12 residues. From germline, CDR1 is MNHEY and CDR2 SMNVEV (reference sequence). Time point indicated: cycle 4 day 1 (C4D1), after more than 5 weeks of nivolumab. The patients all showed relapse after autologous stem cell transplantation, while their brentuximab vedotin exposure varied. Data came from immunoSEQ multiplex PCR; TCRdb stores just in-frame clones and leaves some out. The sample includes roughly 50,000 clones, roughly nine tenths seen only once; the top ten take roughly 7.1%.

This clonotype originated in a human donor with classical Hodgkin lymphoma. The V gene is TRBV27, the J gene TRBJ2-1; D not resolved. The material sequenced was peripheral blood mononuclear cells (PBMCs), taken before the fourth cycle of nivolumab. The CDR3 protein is CASSTYPGEQFF. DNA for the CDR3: TGTGCCAGCAGTACCTACCCAGGCGAACAGTTCTTC.